This T cell receptor beta chain was documented in a study of cytomegalovirus exposure and HLA in healthy donors. As concerns this clone: The antigen is undetermined.

This CDR3 region has 14 residues. CDR1 and CDR2 from the germline V gene are GTSNPN and SVGIG (reference sequence). V was shortened by 4 bases and J by 2 bases, with 14 bases between the two germline ends. A multiplex PCR was run with 60 Vbeta primers and 13 Jbeta primers. The repertoire was sequenced with immunoSEQ multiplex PCR; TCRdb's copy has only in-frame clones and lacks some. The sample lists 35,000 to 45,000 clones; about 73% were seen once. Healthy donors of bone marrow made up the group. Findings of the study overall: V- and J-gene trimming of TCR beta was linked (in a later analysis) to a missense DCLRE1C variant. Fewer N-insertions than the 666-donor mean were reportedly shown by an Asian-associated ancestry cluster in a later analysis. Prior analysis indicated that the majority of TCR beta V segments exhibited productivity approximately 87% or approximately 30% of the time.

Material for sequencing was PBMCs. This TCR came from a woman in her 30s in good health and CMV-seronegative. The chain employs TRBV30 and TRBJ1-2; a possible D gene is TRBD1 (5 bases). CDR3 region: CAWIYPQGNYGYTF. CDR3 DNA: TGTGCCTGGATTTATCCCCAGGGAAACTATGGCTACACCTTC.